The 16 T cell receptor beta chains listed next were all sequenced from one sample in a study of post-analysis software for immune sequencing data. Prepared libraries of TCR beta cDNA carried unique molecular identifiers. TCRdb fed the PCR reads into MiXCR, producing one record per CDR3 protein. This repertoire shows about 430,000 distinct CDR3 sequences, 30% to 45% found once; its top ten account for roughly 8.2%. Study-wide results and caveats: The five TRBV segments detected at higher frequency in patients than in controls included TRBV5-6, TRBV5-1 and TRBV20-1.

Antigens of these TCRs are unknown. The sample taken for sequencing was blood. These receptors came from a girl aged 2-15 years with multiple sclerosis.

This clonotype was found a few times. The rearrangement links TRBV5-6 to TRBJ2-1, with unresolved D. This CDR3 is built from 15 residues. Per germline, CDR1 SGHDT and CDR2 YYEEEE. The V gene lost 0 bases and the J gene lost 0 bases, with 7 bases spanning the gap. CDR3 protein: CASSLGKLSYNEQFF. The CDR3 DNA reads as TGTGCCAGCAGCTTGGGTAAGCTCTCCTACAATGAGCAGTTCTTC.

The J gene is TRBJ2-5, the V gene TRBV10-3, with a weak D call TRBD2 (5 bases). Germline V gives CDR1 ENHRY, CDR2 SYGVKD. The CDR3 totals 14 residues. The V gene lost 3 bases and the J gene lost 5 bases, with 13 bases spanning the gap. The CDR3 spells CAISDGLTYETQYF. The CDR3 coding sequence is TGTGCCATCAGTGATGGACTGACTTATGAGACCCAGTACTTC.

Worth noting for this clonotype: With a much larger clone just one base away, this may be a read error. The chain employs TRBV4-1 and TRBJ2-5; 11 bases are a match to TRBD2. CDR1 and CDR2 from the germline V gene are MGHRA and YSYEKL. The CDR3 is made up of 14 amino acids. With V trimmed by 4 bases and J by 5 bases, 3 bases remained unmatched. The CDR3 DNA follows: TGCGCCAGCAGCCGTAGCGGGAGGGATGAGACCCAGTACTTC. Amino acids: CASSRSGRDETQYF.

The rearrangement uses TRBV28 and TRBJ2-3; 7 bases map to TRBD2. The germline V gene encodes CDR1 MDHEN and CDR2 SYDVKM. The CDR3 runs to 16 residues. Trimming cost V 6 bases and J 3 bases; bases outside gene matches: 12. The CDR3 region is CASRGGIPGVTDTQYF. CDR3 nucleotide sequence: TGTGCCAGCAGGGGGGGGATACCGGGGGTTACAGATACGCAGTATTTT.

Of note for this clonotype: A much more abundant neighbour one base away suggests this may be a read error. The chain uses TRBV14 and TRBJ2-7; D is perhaps TRBD1 (6 bases). CDR1 SGHDN and CDR2 FVKESK come from the germline V gene. Trimming removed 3 bases from V and 2 bases from J, with 11 bases in between. The CDR3 length is 14 residues. As DNA, the CDR3 is TGTGCCAGCAGCCACGGGACATGGGCCTACGAGCAGTACTTC. As protein: CASSHGTWAYEQYF.

The rearrangement joins TRBV29-1 to TRBJ1-1; D perhaps matches TRBD1 (5 bases). Germline loops: CDR1 SQVTM, CDR2 ANQGSEA. The CDR3 covers 15 residues. V dropped 3 bases and J dropped 5 bases, with 19 bases sitting between them. This CDR3 is CSVDLVTGAMTEAFF. The DNA for the CDR3 is TGCAGCGTTGATTTGGTGACCGGGGCTATGACTGAAGCTTTCTTT.

As DNA, the CDR3 is TGCAGCGCTGCAAACAGGGGGCAGGACACTGAAGCTTTCTTT. Translation gives CSAANRGQDTEAFF. The chain has TRBV29-1 and TRBJ1-1; 9 bases map to TRBD1. The germline V gene encodes CDR1 SQVTM and CDR2 ANQGSEA. The CDR3 spans 14 residues. V dropped 7 bases and J dropped 3; count of bases not matched to a gene: 9.

J is TRBJ2-7 and V is TRBV20-1; D remains unclear. The CDR3 length is 14 residues. Germline loops: CDR1 DFQATT, CDR2 SNEGSKA (reference sequence). V was pared by 0 bases and J by 5 bases, with 14 bases between. CDR3 region: CSARDRGESDEQYF. As DNA, the CDR3 is TGCAGTGCTAGAGATCGTGGAGAATCGGACGAGCAGTACTTC.

The V and J genes are TRBV4-1 and TRBJ1-1; tentative D call: TRBD1 (5 bases). Per germline, CDR1 MGHRA and CDR2 YSYEKL. V dropped 4 bases and J dropped 3 bases, with 15 bases sitting between them. This CDR3 has 15 amino acids. The CDR3 nucleotides read TGCGCCAGCAGCCGACTCCCAGGGCCGGACACTGAAGCTTTCTTT. It yields the protein CASSRLPGPDTEAFF.

As regards this clonotype: Mismatch with germline at one junction end may stem from a read error. The chain employs TRBV4-1 and TRBJ2-1; D tentatively reads TRBD1 or TRBD2 (6 bases each). Germline V CDR1 and CDR2: MGHRA, YSYEKL. The CDR3 has 16 amino acids. In DNA form, the CDR3 reads TGCGCCAGCAGCCAAGGACCGGGGGCCTCCTACAATGAGCAGTGCTTC. This encodes CASSQGPGASYNEQCF.

The genes are TRBV7-2 and TRBJ2-7, with D perhaps matching TRBD1 (6 bases). The V gene lost 3 bases and the J gene lost 2 bases, with 8 bases spanning the gap. The CDR3 sequence is 13 residues long. CDR1 and CDR2 (germline): SGHTA, FQGNSA. The CDR3 sequence: CASSFYRAYEQYF. CDR3 nucleotides: TGTGCCAGCAGCTTTTACAGGGCCTACGAGCAGTACTTC.

The chain employs TRBV7-6 and TRBJ2-3; no reliable D call. The germline gives CDR1 SGHVS, CDR2 FNYEAQ. The CDR3 totals 12 residues. Between the trimmed V and J ends, which lost 5 bases and 0 bases, there was a span of 3 bases. CDR3 coding DNA: TGTGCCAGCAGCGATAGCACAGATACGCAGTATTTT. Translation gives CASSDSTDTQYF.

This sequence joins TRBV7-9 and TRBJ2-1, with 9 bases matching TRBD2. J gave up 9 bases and V 3 bases, and 6 bases lay outside the gene matches. The germline V gene has CDR1 SEHNR and CDR2 FQNEAQ (reference sequence). The CDR3 consists of 14 residues. The CDR3 region has the DNA TGTGCCAGCAGCTTTAGCGGGAGTAGTGGTGAGCAGTTCTTC. It encodes CASSFSGSSGEQFF.

The chain uses TRBV29-1 and TRBJ2-7, with 10 bases lining up with TRBD2. The CDR3 is 13 amino acids. Germline V gene sequence: CDR1 SQVTM, CDR2 ANQGSEA. Trimming at V came to 7 bases and at J to 4 bases, leaving 7 bases not matched to a gene. DNA of the CDR3: TGCAGCGCTACAACTAGCGGGACGTACGAGCAGTACTTC. This codes for CSATTSGTYEQYF.

There are a few counts of this clonotype. This chain joins TRBV15 and TRBJ2-5, with D unclear. With 8 bases removed from V and 0 bases from J, the gap between germline ends came to 19 bases. The CDR3 has 16 amino acids. Germline V lookup: CDR1 LNHNV, CDR2 YYDKDF (reference sequence). CDR3 loop: CATCVGWAADQETQYF. The CDR3 DNA reads as TGTGCCACCTGCGTAGGCTGGGCAGCTGACCAAGAGACCCAGTACTTC.

This rearrangement joins TRBV7-9 to TRBJ2-4; D ambiguous. Near its end, the DNA agrees better with TRBJ2-7, so the J call may be wrong. CDR1 is SEHNR and CDR2 is FQNEAQ in the germline V gene (reference sequence). This CDR3 has 12 amino acids. The CDR3 is CASGTAHYEQYF. The CDR3, as DNA: TGTGCCAGCGGAACAGCCCACTACGAGCAGTACTTC.